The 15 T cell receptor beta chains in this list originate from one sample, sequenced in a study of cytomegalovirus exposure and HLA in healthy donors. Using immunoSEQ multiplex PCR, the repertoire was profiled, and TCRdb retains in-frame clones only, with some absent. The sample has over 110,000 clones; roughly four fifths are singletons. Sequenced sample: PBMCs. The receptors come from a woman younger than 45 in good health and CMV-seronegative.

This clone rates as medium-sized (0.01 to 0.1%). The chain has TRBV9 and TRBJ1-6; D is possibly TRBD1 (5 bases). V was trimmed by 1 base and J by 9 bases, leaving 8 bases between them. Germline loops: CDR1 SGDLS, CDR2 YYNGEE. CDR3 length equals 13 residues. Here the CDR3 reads CASSVSQGSPLHF. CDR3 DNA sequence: TGTGCCAGCAGCGTAAGTCAGGGTTCACCCCTCCACTTT.

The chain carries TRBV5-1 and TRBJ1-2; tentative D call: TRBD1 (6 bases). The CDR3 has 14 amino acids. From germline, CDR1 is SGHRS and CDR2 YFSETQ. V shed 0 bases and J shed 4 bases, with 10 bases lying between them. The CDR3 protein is CASSLGDRPYGYTF. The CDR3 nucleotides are TGCGCCAGCAGCTTGGGCGACAGGCCCTATGGCTACACCTTC.

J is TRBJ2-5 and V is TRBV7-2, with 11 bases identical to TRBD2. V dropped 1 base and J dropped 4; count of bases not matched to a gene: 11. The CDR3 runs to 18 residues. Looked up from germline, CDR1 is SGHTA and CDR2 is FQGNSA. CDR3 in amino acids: CASSLVRASGGRRETQYF. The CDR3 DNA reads TGTGCCAGCAGCTTAGTTCGCGCTAGCGGGGGGCGGAGAGAGACCCAGTACTTC.

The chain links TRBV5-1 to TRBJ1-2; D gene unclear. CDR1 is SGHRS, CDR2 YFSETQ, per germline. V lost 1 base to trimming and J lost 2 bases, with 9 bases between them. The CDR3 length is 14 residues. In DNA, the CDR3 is TGCGCCAGCAGCTTGATTTTTGGCAACTATGGCTACACCTTC. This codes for CASSLIFGNYGYTF.

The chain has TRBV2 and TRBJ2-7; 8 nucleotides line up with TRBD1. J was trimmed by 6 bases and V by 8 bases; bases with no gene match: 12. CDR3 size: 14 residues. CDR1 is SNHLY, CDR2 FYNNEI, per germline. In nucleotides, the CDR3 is TGTGCCAGCGGAAATAGGGACAGGTTCGGCGAGCAGTACTTC. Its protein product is CASGNRDRFGEQYF.

The CDR3 is CAWNLGQARNEKLFF. In DNA form, the CDR3 reads TGTGCCTGGAACCTGGGACAGGCAAGGAATGAAAAACTGTTTTTT. V and J are TRBV30 and TRBJ1-4; 8 bases match TRBD1. This CDR3 comprises 15 residues. Germline V gene sequence: CDR1 GTSNPN, CDR2 SVGIG (reference sequence). V gave up 4 bases and J gave up 5 bases; unmatched junction bases: 9.

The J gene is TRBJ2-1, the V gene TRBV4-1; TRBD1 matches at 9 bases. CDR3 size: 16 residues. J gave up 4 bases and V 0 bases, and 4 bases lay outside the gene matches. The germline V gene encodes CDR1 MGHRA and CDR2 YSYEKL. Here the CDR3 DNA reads TGCGCCAGCAGCCAAGATTGGGGGACAGGGTACAATGAGCAGTTCTTC. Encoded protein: CASSQDWGTGYNEQFF.

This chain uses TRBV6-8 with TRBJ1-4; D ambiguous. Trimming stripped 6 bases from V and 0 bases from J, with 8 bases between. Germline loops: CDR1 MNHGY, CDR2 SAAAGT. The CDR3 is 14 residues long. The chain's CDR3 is CASSHSATNEKLFF. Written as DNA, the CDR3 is TGTGCCAGCAGCCACAGTGCAACTAATGAAAAACTGTTTTTT.

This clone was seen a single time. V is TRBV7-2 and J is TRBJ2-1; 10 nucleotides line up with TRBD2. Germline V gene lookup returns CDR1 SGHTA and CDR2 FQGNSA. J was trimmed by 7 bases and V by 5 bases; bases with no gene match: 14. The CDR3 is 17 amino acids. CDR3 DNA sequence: TGTGCCAGCAGCCCCTCGGCTAGCGGGGGAACCTGGAATGAGCAGTTCTTC. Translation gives CASSPSASGGTWNEQFF.

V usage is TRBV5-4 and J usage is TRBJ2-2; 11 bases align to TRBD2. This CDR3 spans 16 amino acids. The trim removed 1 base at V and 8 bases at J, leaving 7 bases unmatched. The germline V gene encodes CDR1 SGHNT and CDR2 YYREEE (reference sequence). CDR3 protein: CASSLPASGGTGELFF. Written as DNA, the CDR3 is TGTGCCAGCAGCTTGCCGGCTAGCGGGGGGACTGGGGAGCTGTTTTTT.

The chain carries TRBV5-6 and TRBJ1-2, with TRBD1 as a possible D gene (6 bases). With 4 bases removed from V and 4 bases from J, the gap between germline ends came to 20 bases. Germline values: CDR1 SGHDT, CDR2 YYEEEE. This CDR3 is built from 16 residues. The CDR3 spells CASSDDAQGRLYGYTF. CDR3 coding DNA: TGTGCCAGCAGCGACGACGCGCAGGGGAGACTCTATGGCTACACCTTC.

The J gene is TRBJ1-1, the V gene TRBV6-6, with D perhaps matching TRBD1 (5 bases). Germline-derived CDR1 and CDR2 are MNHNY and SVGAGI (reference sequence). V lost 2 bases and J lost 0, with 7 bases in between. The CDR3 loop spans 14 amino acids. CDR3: CASSYGGVNTEAFF. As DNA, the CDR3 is TGTGCCAGCAGTTACGGAGGGGTGAACACTGAAGCTTTCTTT.

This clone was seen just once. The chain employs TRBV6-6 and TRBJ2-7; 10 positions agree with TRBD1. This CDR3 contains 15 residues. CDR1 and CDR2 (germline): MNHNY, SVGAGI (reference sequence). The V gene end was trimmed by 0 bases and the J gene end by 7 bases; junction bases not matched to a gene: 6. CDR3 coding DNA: TGTGCCAGCAGTTACTCGACAGGGGGCGCGTATGAGCAGTACTTC. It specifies CASSYSTGGAYEQYF.

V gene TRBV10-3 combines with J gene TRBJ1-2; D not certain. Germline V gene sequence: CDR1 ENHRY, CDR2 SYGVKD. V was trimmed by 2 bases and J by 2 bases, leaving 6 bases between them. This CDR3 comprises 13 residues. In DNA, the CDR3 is TGTGCCATCAGTGAGACACCGAACTATGGCTACACCTTC. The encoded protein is CAISETPNYGYTF.

The CDR3: CASSLFIGGNEKLFF. In DNA, the CDR3 is TGTGCCAGCAGCTTATTCATCGGGGGGAATGAAAAACTGTTTTTT. This chain uses TRBV7-2 with TRBJ1-4, with a tentative D call TRBD1 (5 bases). Trimming cost V 2 bases and J 5 bases, with 12 bases left between them. CDR1 SGHTA and CDR2 FQGNSA come from the germline V gene. The CDR3 covers 15 residues.